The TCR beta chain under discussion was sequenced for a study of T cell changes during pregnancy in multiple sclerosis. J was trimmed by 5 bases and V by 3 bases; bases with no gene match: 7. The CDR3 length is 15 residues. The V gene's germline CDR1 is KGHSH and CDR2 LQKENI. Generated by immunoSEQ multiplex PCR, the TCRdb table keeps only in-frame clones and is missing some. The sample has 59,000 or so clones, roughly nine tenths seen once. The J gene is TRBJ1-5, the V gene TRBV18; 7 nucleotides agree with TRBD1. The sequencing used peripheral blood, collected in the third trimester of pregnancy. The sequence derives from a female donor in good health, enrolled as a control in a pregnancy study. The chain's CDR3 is CASSPGQGEYQPQHF. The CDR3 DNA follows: TGTGCCAGCTCACCGGGGCAGGGGGAATATCAGCCCCAGCATTTT.